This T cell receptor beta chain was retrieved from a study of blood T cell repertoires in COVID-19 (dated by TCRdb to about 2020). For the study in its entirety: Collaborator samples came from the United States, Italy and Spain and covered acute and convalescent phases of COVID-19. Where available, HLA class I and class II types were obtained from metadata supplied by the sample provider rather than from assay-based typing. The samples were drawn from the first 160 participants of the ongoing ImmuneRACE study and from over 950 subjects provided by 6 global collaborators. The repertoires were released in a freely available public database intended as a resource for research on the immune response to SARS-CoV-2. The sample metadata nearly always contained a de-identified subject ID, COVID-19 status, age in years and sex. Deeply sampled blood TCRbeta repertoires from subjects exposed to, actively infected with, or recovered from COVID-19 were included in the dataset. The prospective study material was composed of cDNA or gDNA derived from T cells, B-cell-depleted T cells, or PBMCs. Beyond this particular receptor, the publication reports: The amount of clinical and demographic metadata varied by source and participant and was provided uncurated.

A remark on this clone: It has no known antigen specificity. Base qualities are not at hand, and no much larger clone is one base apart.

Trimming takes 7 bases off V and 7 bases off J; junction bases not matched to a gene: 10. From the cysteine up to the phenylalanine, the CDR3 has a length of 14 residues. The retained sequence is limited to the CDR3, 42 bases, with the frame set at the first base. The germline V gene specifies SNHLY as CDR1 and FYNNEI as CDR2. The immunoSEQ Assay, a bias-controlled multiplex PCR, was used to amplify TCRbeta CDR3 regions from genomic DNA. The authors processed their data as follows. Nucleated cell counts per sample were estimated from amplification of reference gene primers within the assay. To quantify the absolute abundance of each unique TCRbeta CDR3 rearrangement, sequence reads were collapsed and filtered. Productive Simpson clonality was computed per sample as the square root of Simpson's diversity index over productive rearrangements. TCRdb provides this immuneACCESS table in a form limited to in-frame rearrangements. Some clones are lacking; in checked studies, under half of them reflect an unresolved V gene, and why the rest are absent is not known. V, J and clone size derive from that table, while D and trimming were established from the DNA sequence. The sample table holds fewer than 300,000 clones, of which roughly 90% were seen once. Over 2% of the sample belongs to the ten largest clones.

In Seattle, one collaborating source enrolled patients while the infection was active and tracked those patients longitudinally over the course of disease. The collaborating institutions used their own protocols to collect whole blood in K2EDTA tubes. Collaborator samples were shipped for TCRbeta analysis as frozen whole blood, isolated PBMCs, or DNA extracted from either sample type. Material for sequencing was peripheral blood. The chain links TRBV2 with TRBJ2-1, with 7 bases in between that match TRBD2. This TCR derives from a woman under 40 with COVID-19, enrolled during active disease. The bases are TGTGCCAGCATGGGCGGGAGTACGTATAATGAGCAGTTCTTC. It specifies CASMGGSTYNEQFF.